These 20 T cell receptor beta chains share one sample of origin, sequenced in a study of T cells expressing NK-cell markers (dated by TCRdb to 2019 to 2021). The library was obtained by 5' RACE. Sequencing used an Illumina HiSeq 2000. Following reprocessing of the reads by TCRdb, the data hold one row per CDR3 protein sequence and no DNA is available. This specimen's table enumerates about 150,000 distinct CDR3 sequences. The top ten constitute more than 35% of the sample. The sample was blood T cells: a sorted CD56 or NKG2C T cell subset, CD4+ or CD8+ T cells, or bulk PBMC T cells (not recorded which). Source of these receptors: a woman aged 50 to 60 in good health. Donor details come from another sample of the same person, matched by shared clones.

V is TRBV6-6 and J is TRBJ2-2; TCRdb outputs TRBD1, but without DNA this stays unchecked. There are 13 residues in the CDR3. Per germline, CDR1 MNHNY and CDR2 SVGAGI (reference sequence). CDR3 region: CAIHSGVAGELFF.

V gene TRBV27 combines with J gene TRBJ2-7; TCRdb gives TRBD1 as the D gene, but with no DNA this cannot be confirmed. Looked up from germline, CDR1 is MNHEY and CDR2 is SMNVEV (reference sequence). The CDR3 loop spans 15 amino acids. The CDR3 protein is CASSPYMGAPYEQYF.

The chain recombines TRBV5-1 with TRBJ1-4; TCRdb's assignment of TRBD1 cannot be checked, as there is no DNA. CDR3 length equals 16 residues. CDR1 SGHRS and CDR2 YFSETQ come from the germline V gene. The CDR3 spells CASSFGQGTTNEKLFF.

V is TRBV7-8 and J is TRBJ2-5; TCRdb proposes TRBD1, but this gene call is untestable without DNA. CDR3 length equals 16 residues. The germline gives CDR1 SGHVS, CDR2 FQNEAQ. The CDR3 protein is CASSFPGMTGEETQYF. Drawing the rest from reference TRBV7-8 and TRBJ2-5, the complete variable domain is GAGVSQSPRYKVAKRGQDVALRCDPISGHVSLFWYQQALGQGPEFLTYFQNEAQLDKSGLPSDRFFAERPEGSVSTLKIQRTQQEDSAVYLCASSFPGMTGEETQYFGPGTRLLVL.

CDR3 protein: CASRSIQGLLFF. The V call is TRBV12-3 or TRBV12-4, the J call TRBJ1-4; lacking DNA, the TRBD1 call made by TCRdb goes unchecked. The CDR3 runs to 12 residues.

The J gene is TRBJ2-1, the V gene TRBV4-1; TCRdb's D gene call, TRBD1, goes unchecked for lack of DNA. Germline CDR1 is MGHRA and CDR2 is YSYEKL. The CDR3 spans 15 residues. CDR3 sequence reads: CASSQGDRAYNEQFF.

Here the CDR3 reads CASSQDQQGGYNEQFF. The rearrangement uses TRBV4-1 and TRBJ2-1; TCRdb reports TRBD1, a call that lacks DNA to check it against. The length of the CDR3 is 16 residues. Per the germline V gene, CDR1 is MGHRA and CDR2 is YSYEKL.

This sequence joins TRBV5-5 and TRBJ2-7. The germline gives CDR1 SGHKS, CDR2 YYEKEE (reference sequence). The CDR3 covers 13 residues. The CDR3 sequence is CASSLDRPYEQYF.

The rearrangement joins TRBV2 to TRBJ2-3; TCRdb picks TRBD2, but there is no DNA to check that call. CDR1 and CDR2 (germline): SNHLY, FYNNEI. The CDR3 consists of 14 residues. The CDR3 region is CASSDEGSTDTQYF. Full variable domain (missing parts from reference TRBV2 and TRBJ2-3): EPEVTQTPSHQVTQMGQEVILRCVPISNHLYFYWYRQILGQKVEFLVSFYNNEISEKSEIFDDQFSVERPDGSNFTLKIRSTKLEDSAMYFCASSDEGSTDTQYFGPGTRLTVL.

CDR3 loop: CASSPSGENYGYTF. The chain is built from TRBV4-1 and TRBJ1-2. The CDR3 runs 14 residues. CDR1 is MGHRA, CDR2 YSYEKL, per germline.

The V call is TRBV20-1, the J call TRBJ2-7; the D call of TRBD2 rests on TCRdb alone, since no DNA is present to check it. Per the germline V gene, CDR1 is DFQATT and CDR2 is SNEGSKA (reference sequence). CDR3 length: 14 residues. The CDR3 reads CSVSGAGGPGEQYF.

The rearrangement uses TRBV4-1 and TRBJ1-3. The CDR3 contains 15 residues. Per the germline V gene, CDR1 is MGHRA and CDR2 is YSYEKL. The CDR3 loop is CASSQDYPSGNTIYF.

This chain connects TRBV15 to TRBJ2-7; TCRdb's D gene call, TRBD1, goes unchecked for lack of DNA. From germline, CDR1 is LNHNV and CDR2 YYDKDF (reference sequence). The CDR3 length is 14 residues. The CDR3 protein is CATSRDVGAYEQYF. The whole variable domain, filled in from reference TRBV15 and TRBJ2-7, reads DAMVIQNPRYQVTQFGKPVTLSCSQTLNHNVMYWYQQKSSQAPKLLFHYYDKDFNNEADTPDNFQSRRPNTSFCFLDIRSPGLGDTAMYLCATSRDVGAYEQYFGPGTRLTVT.

The chain joins TRBV7-2 to TRBJ2-3; TCRdb's assignment of TRBD2 cannot be checked, as there is no DNA. Germline V lookup: CDR1 SGHTA, CDR2 FQGNSA. The CDR3 spans 15 residues. Here the CDR3 reads CASSRSGFPSDTQYF.

This chain joins TRBV6-2 or TRBV6-3 and TRBJ2-3. This CDR3 has 15 amino acids. Germline V gives CDR1 MNHEY, CDR2 SVGEGT. CDR3 region: CASSYSSGSTDTQYF.

V gene TRBV20-1 combines with J gene TRBJ2-1; TCRdb picks TRBD1, but there is no DNA to check that call. CDR3 length equals 14 residues. CDR1 and CDR2 from the germline V gene are DFQATT and SNEGSKA (reference sequence). The CDR3 sequence: CSSGGGAEPSGQFF.

CDR3 sequence: CASNLGEVNEQFF. This rearrangement joins TRBV7-9 to TRBJ2-1. Germline V gene data show CDR1 as SEHNR and CDR2 as FQNEAQ (reference sequence). CDR3 length equals 13 residues.

The chain is built from TRBV20-1 and TRBJ2-1; the D call of TRBD2 rests on TCRdb alone, since no DNA is present to check it. This CDR3 region has 15 residues. The germline V gene encodes CDR1 DFQATT and CDR2 SNEGSKA (reference sequence). The CDR3 sequence: CSARGPGGSINEQFF.

V is TRBV7-6 and J is TRBJ2-3; checking the TCRdb D call of TRBD2 is not possible without DNA. The germline gives CDR1 SGHVS, CDR2 FNYEAQ. The CDR3 has 14 residues. CDR3 sequence: CASSTGPYTDTQYF.

The V and J genes are TRBV27 and TRBJ1-2; TCRdb's D gene call, TRBD1, goes unchecked for lack of DNA. The CDR3 contains 14 residues. Germline values: CDR1 MNHEY, CDR2 SMNVEV (reference sequence). The CDR3 reads CASRPTGFGYGYTF.